These 30 T cell receptor beta chains share one sample of origin, sequenced in a study of cytomegalovirus exposure and HLA in healthy donors. Amplification used 60 Vbeta primers and 13 Jbeta primers. This table comes from immunoSEQ multiplex PCR, and its TCRdb copy is limited to in-frame clones, with some not included. The data show roughly 150,000 clones, 73% seen once. The sequencing input was PBMCs. These receptors all stem from a woman aged 18-29 years in good health and CMV-seropositive.

The chain joins TRBV7-2 to TRBJ1-5, with 8 bases that match TRBD1. Germline-derived CDR1 and CDR2 are SGHTA and FQGNSA. The CDR3 has 15 amino acids. The J segment lost 4 bases and the V segment lost 1 base, leaving 3 bases of the junction unmatched. The CDR3 here is CASSLDTGGNQPQHF. As DNA, the CDR3 is TGTGCCAGCAGCTTAGATACAGGGGGTAATCAGCCCCAGCATTTT.

There are a few counts of this clone. The chain joins TRBV19 to TRBJ2-7, with D tentatively TRBD1 (6 bases). Germline V CDR1 and CDR2: LNHDA, SQIVND (reference sequence). This CDR3 has 13 residues. Written as DNA, the CDR3 is TGTGCTACGGCCCAGGGGAACTCCTACGAGCAGTACTTC. It yields the protein CATAQGNSYEQYF.

This CDR3 reads CASSLLSPGTGELFF. CDR3 nucleotides: TGCGCCAGCAGCTTACTTTCCCCGGGGACCGGGGAGCTGTTTTTT. The chain is built from TRBV5-1 and TRBJ2-2, with a tentative D call TRBD2 (5 bases). V lost 2 bases and J 5 bases, leaving 13 bases between the germline ends. This CDR3 spans 15 amino acids. Germline CDR1 SGHRS, CDR2 YFSETQ.

There are a few counts of this clone. The V gene is TRBV4-1, the J gene TRBJ1-1; TRBD1 might be the D (6 bases). The CDR3 is 15 residues long. Trimming removed 3 bases from V and 0 bases from J, with 11 bases in between. Germline V lookup: CDR1 MGHRA, CDR2 YSYEKL. The CDR3 loop reads CASSQPGQMNTEAFF. The CDR3 bases are TGCGCCAGCAGCCAGCCCGGACAGATGAACACTGAAGCTTTCTTT.

J is TRBJ2-3 and V is TRBV30, with 7 bases fitting TRBD1. The CDR3 covers 15 residues. The germline V gene encodes CDR1 GTSNPN and CDR2 SVGIG (reference sequence). Trimming took 0 bases from V and 4 from J; bases not matched to a gene: 7. The CDR3 sequence: CAWSVPGQLADTQYF. CDR3 coding DNA: TGTGCCTGGAGTGTACCGGGACAGTTAGCAGATACGCAGTATTTT.

The rearrangement uses TRBV19 and TRBJ2-1; 9 bases align to TRBD1. V shed 10 bases, J shed 2 bases, and the junction held 6 bases outside the gene matches. The CDR3 covers 14 residues. CDR1 and CDR2 from the germline V gene are LNHDA and SQIVND (reference sequence). The CDR3 coding sequence is TGTGCCACCGTACGACAGGGGGCCTACAATGAGCAGTTCTTC. Protein sequence: CATVRQGAYNEQFF.

V is TRBV9 and J is TRBJ1-2, with D uncertain. Trimming shortened V by 0 bases and J by 8 bases, and 23 bases separated the two germline ends. CDR1 and CDR2 (germline): SGDLS, YYNGEE. The CDR3 spans 17 residues. The CDR3 region is CASSVEQKPTPDGGYTF. The DNA for the CDR3 is TGTGCCAGCAGCGTAGAACAAAAGCCAACCCCCGACGGGGGCTACACCTTC.

J is TRBJ2-3 and V is TRBV15; TRBD1 matches at 9 bases. CDR1 and CDR2 (germline): LNHNV, YYDKDF (reference sequence). The CDR3 has 16 amino acids. V gave up 5 bases and J gave up 7 bases; unmatched junction bases: 13. The CDR3, as DNA: TGTGCCACCAGCCCAATACACAGGGGGCTTGGAAATACGCAGTATTTT. It yields the protein CATSPIHRGLGNTQYF. The complete variable domain, with remaining parts taken from reference TRBV15 and TRBJ2-3, reads DAMVIQNPRYQVTQFGKPVTLSCSQTLNHNVMYWYQQKSSQAPKLLFHYYDKDFNNEADTPDNFQSRRPNTSFCFLDIRSPGLGDTAMYLCATSPIHRGLGNTQYFGPGTRLTVL.

The V call is TRBV4-1, the J call TRBJ1-3; D possibly corresponds to TRBD1 (5 bases). Looked up from germline, CDR1 is MGHRA and CDR2 is YSYEKL. The length of the CDR3 is 15 residues. V was shortened by 6 bases and J by 0 bases, with 12 bases between the two germline ends. CDR3 protein: CASRPGTDSGNTIYF. Written as DNA, the CDR3 is TGCGCCAGCAGACCAGGGACTGACTCTGGAAACACCATATATTTT.

The chain employs TRBV27 and TRBJ1-6; the D gene is possibly TRBD1 (6 bases). Germline V gene lookup returns CDR1 MNHEY and CDR2 SMNVEV (reference sequence). The CDR3 runs to 17 residues. V shed 5 bases and J shed 2 bases, with 16 bases lying between them. In DNA form, the CDR3 reads TGTGCCAGCAGTCCCAGGGGATCGGTCGCCTATAATTCACCCCTCCACTTT. Residues: CASSPRGSVAYNSPLHF.

Only a few counts were recorded for this clone. The rearrangement uses TRBV18 and TRBJ1-1; TRBD1 aligns across 11 bases. Germline CDR1 reads KGHSH; CDR2 reads LQKENI. V was clipped by 5 bases and J by 7 bases; unmatched bases: 3. This CDR3 has 13 amino acids. This CDR3 reads CASSTGQGGEAFF. The CDR3 DNA is TGTGCCAGCTCAACGGGACAGGGGGGTGAAGCTTTCTTT.

The rearrangement uses TRBV5-4 and TRBJ1-2; the D gene is possibly TRBD1 (5 bases). The CDR3 covers 15 residues. V was shortened by 2 bases and J by 4 bases, with 15 bases between the two germline ends. CDR1 is SGHNT and CDR2 is YYREEE in the germline V gene (reference sequence). The CDR3 region is CASSLPGGSPYGYTF. CDR3 bases: TGTGCCAGCAGCTTACCCGGGGGATCCCCCTATGGCTACACCTTC.

There are a few counts of this clone. The rearrangement links TRBV15 to TRBJ2-5, with a possible D match to TRBD1 (6 bases). Per the germline V gene, CDR1 is LNHNV and CDR2 is YYDKDF (reference sequence). The CDR3 has 15 amino acids. The V gene lost 0 bases and the J gene lost 2 bases, with 10 bases spanning the gap. The chain's CDR3 is CATSRDEGQQETQYF. In DNA form, the CDR3 reads TGTGCCACCAGCAGAGATGAGGGACAACAAGAGACCCAGTACTTC.

This chain connects TRBV4-2 to TRBJ1-4; tentatively, D is TRBD1 (5 bases). Germline V gene data show CDR1 as LGHNA and CDR2 as YNFKEQ. V dropped 2 bases and J dropped 5 bases, with 15 bases sitting between them. The CDR3 covers 16 residues. CDR3 region: CASSQTGSPKNEKLFF. The CDR3 DNA sequence: TGTGCCAGCAGCCAAACAGGTTCTCCCAAAAATGAAAAACTGTTTTTT.

The CDR3 here is CASNGELNTEAFF. The CDR3 DNA sequence: TGTGCCAGCAACGGTGAGCTCAACACTGAAGCTTTCTTT. The gene calls are TRBV28 and TRBJ1-1; D not resolved. This CDR3 has 13 amino acids. CDR1 is MDHEN, CDR2 SYDVKM, per germline. Trimming stripped 7 bases from V and 2 bases from J, with 11 bases between.

The gene calls are TRBV7-3 and TRBJ2-5, with 11 bases aligning to TRBD1. The CDR3 extends over 16 amino acids. Germline CDR1 SGHTA, CDR2 FQGTGA. V trimming: 5 bases; J trimming: 4 bases; junction bases outside the gene matches: 9. The CDR3 DNA follows: TGTGCCAGCAGCCCCGTAGCCGGGACAGGGGGAGAGACCCAGTACTTC. Its protein is CASSPVAGTGGETQYF.

The rearrangement links TRBV4-2 to TRBJ1-1, with D possibly matching TRBD1 (6 bases). V was cut by 0 bases and J by 11 bases, with 19 bases left in between. The CDR3 has 15 amino acids. Germline V gene lookup returns CDR1 LGHNA and CDR2 YNFKEQ. The CDR3 loop reads CASSQDPTGPFGAFF. The CDR3 DNA sequence: TGTGCCAGCAGCCAAGACCCTACAGGGCCGTTCGGGGCTTTCTTT.

The rearrangement links TRBV30 to TRBJ1-2; D is unresolved. The CDR3 consists of 13 residues. Trimming pared 1 base from V and 8 bases from J, leaving 14 bases between. Germline CDR1 GTSNPN, CDR2 SVGIG (reference sequence). In DNA, the CDR3 is TGTGCCTGGAGTGCCGGACCCAGAGGGGGCTACACCTTC. Translation gives CAWSAGPRGGYTF.

This clone was observed a single time. The chain carries TRBV6-1 and TRBJ2-5; 11 bases agree with TRBD1. V lost 6 bases to trimming and J lost 5 bases; unmatched junction nucleotides: 5. This CDR3 has 14 amino acids. CDR1 is MNHNS and CDR2 is SASEGT in the germline V gene. The CDR3 spells CASRGQGAGETQYF. The CDR3 bases are TGTGCCAGCAGAGGACAGGGGGCAGGGGAGACCCAGTACTTC.

This clone turned up a few times. This chain uses TRBV28 with TRBJ1-4, with D possibly TRBD1 on 6 matching bases. Deletions cut 5 bases from V and 6 bases from J, with 10 bases between. This CDR3 has 13 amino acids. Germline V gives CDR1 MDHEN, CDR2 SYDVKM. The CDR3 nucleotides read TGTGCCAGCAGTCGAGGGGGGGATGAAAAACTGTTTTTT. It is translated as CASSRGGDEKLFF.

The gene calls are TRBV9 and TRBJ2-3, with D unclear. Germline CDR1 and CDR2: SGDLS and YYNGEE. V lost 2 bases and J lost 2, with 9 bases in between. The length of the CDR3 is 14 residues. The CDR3 DNA sequence: TGTGCCAGCAGCGTGGGCAGTATCACAGATACGCAGTATTTT. Its protein is CASSVGSITDTQYF.

The rearrangement links TRBV15 to TRBJ2-5; TRBD2 aligns across 11 bases. The J segment lost 9 bases and the V segment lost 0 bases, leaving 12 bases of the junction unmatched. This CDR3 is 17 amino acids long. The germline V gene has CDR1 LNHNV and CDR2 YYDKDF (reference sequence). DNA for the CDR3: TGTGCCACCAGCAGAGATCTCAGGACTAGCGGGCAAGGGGCCCAGTACTTC. As protein: CATSRDLRTSGQGAQYF. Filled out from reference TRBV15 and TRBJ2-5, the complete variable domain reads DAMVIQNPRYQVTQFGKPVTLSCSQTLNHNVMYWYQQKSSQAPKLLFHYYDKDFNNEADTPDNFQSRRPNTSFCFLDIRSPGLGDTAMYLCATSRDLRTSGQGAQYFGPGTRLLVL.

This clone appeared a few times. The chain uses TRBV30 and TRBJ2-1, with 9 bases identical to TRBD2. V was pared by 4 bases and J by 0 bases, with 13 bases of the junction left unmatched. The CDR3 is 18 amino acids. Germline CDR1 and CDR2: GTSNPN and SVGIG (reference sequence). The CDR3 region has the DNA TGTGCCTGGACCCTAGCGGGGAGCCTATCTTTCTCCTACAATGAGCAGTTCTTC. It translates to CAWTLAGSLSFSYNEQFF. Variable domain in full (rest from reference TRBV30 and TRBJ2-1): SQTIHQWPATLVQPVGSPLSLECTVEGTSNPNLYWYRQAAGRGLQLLFYSVGIGQISSEVPQNLSASRPQDRQFILSSKKLLLSDSGFYLCAWTLAGSLSFSYNEQFFGPGTRLTVL.

This rearrangement joins TRBV5-6 to TRBJ1-2, with D possibly matching TRBD1 (5 bases). The germline V gene encodes CDR1 SGHDT and CDR2 YYEEEE. The length of the CDR3 is 15 residues. Trimming removed 4 bases from V and 2 bases from J, with 15 bases in between. CDR3 bases: TGTGCCAGCAGCGCCCAGGGAGGACTGAACTATGGCTACACCTTC. The encoded protein is CASSAQGGLNYGYTF.

The rearrangement uses TRBV5-1 and TRBJ2-1, with 9 bases lining up with TRBD1. V lost 4 bases to trimming and J lost 7 bases; unmatched junction nucleotides: 3. The CDR3 is made up of 13 amino acids. Germline assignment: CDR1 SGHRS and CDR2 YFSETQ. The CDR3 DNA sequence: TGCGCCAGCAGCGCCGGGACAGGGAATGAGCAGTTCTTC. It yields the protein CASSAGTGNEQFF. The variable domain in full, with the rest retrieved from reference TRBV5-1 and TRBJ2-1, is KAGVTQTPRYLIKTRGQQVTLSCSPISGHRSVSWYQQTPGQGLQFLFEYFSETQRNKGNFPGRFSGRQFSNSRSEMNVSTLELGDSALYLCASSAGTGNEQFFGPGTRLTVL.

The rearrangement links TRBV18 to TRBJ2-7; 8 bases agree with TRBD1. J gave up 2 bases and V 0 bases, and 6 bases lay outside the gene matches. The CDR3 consists of 16 residues. CDR1 and CDR2 (germline): KGHSH, LQKENI. CDR3 nucleotide sequence: TGTGCCAGCTCACCACCGACAGGGGAAGGGACCTACGAGCAGTACTTC. Amino acids: CASSPPTGEGTYEQYF.

This clone came up once. The gene calls are TRBV9 and TRBJ2-2, with D possibly TRBD2 on 5 matching bases. V gave up 6 bases and J gave up 8 bases, with 14 bases separating them. The CDR3 loop spans 13 amino acids. Germline CDR1 and CDR2: SGDLS and YYNGEE. The CDR3 sequence is CASNLALDGELFF. CDR3 nucleotide sequence: TGTGCCAGCAACCTAGCCCTCGATGGGGAGCTGTTTTTT.

The rearrangement uses TRBV29-1 and TRBJ1-2, with a weak D call TRBD1 (5 bases). Per the germline V gene, CDR1 is SQVTM and CDR2 is ANQGSEA. Trimming stripped 6 bases from V and 8 bases from J, with 19 bases between. This CDR3 is built from 13 residues. CDR3 protein: CSVLKLGGLGYTF. The CDR3 coding sequence is TGCAGCGTCTTAAAACTGGGGGGGTTAGGCTACACCTTC. Using reference TRBV29-1 and TRBJ1-2 for the parts outside the CDR3, the full variable domain is SAVISQKPSRDICQRGTSLTIQCQVDSQVTMMFWYRQQPGQSLTLIATANQGSEATYESGFVIDKFPISRPNLTFSTLTVSNMSPEDSSIYLCSVLKLGGLGYTFGSGTRLTVV.

This clone was counted between two and nine times. The rearrangement joins TRBV4-2 to TRBJ2-5, with TRBD2 matching 13 bases. Per germline, CDR1 LGHNA and CDR2 YNFKEQ. After removal of 3 bases from V and 7 bases from J, the junction contained 14 bases not matched to a gene. This CDR3 has 18 amino acids. The CDR3 DNA reads TGTGCCAGCAGCCAGGCACTACCGACTAGCGGGGGGTACGGGACCCAGTACTTC. It translates to CASSQALPTSGGYGTQYF.

Only a few counts were recorded for this clone. The gene calls are TRBV28 and TRBJ2-7, with 14 positions matching TRBD2. After removal of 8 bases from V and 2 bases from J, the junction contained 2 bases not matched to a gene. This CDR3 has 14 amino acids. The germline gives CDR1 MDHEN, CDR2 SYDVKM. This CDR3 reads CASGTSGGPYEQYF. The DNA for the CDR3 is TGTGCCAGCGGGACTAGCGGGGGACCCTACGAGCAGTACTTC.